Ten or more counts support the clone carrying this T cell receptor beta chain. Its antigen is unknown. This specimen comes from a study of regulatory T cells in long-lasting Graves disease. General observations from the study: In persistent patients, shared public clonotypes (2,741) outnumbered those in new patients (approximately 880).

CDR3 regions were amplified by Arm-PCR using iRepertoire HTBI primers to build TCR beta libraries. Methods used by the authors: Samples jointly harbored about 62 TRBV and fewer than 15 TRBJ segments. TCRdb processed the multiplex PCR reads anew with MiXCR; each CDR3 protein has one entry. The V and J calls and clone size are TCRdb's, not the authors'. The repertoire has hundreds of thousands of distinct CDR3 sequences, about 15% of them found once; the top ten carry 20% to 25%. The CDR3 loop spans 16 amino acids. After removal of 4 bases from V and 1 base from J, the junction contained 8 bases not matched to a gene. From germline, CDR1 is KGHSH and CDR2 LQKENI. The time point denotes: newly diagnosed GD, antithyroid drugs for less than 3 months. Extracted RNA from PBMCs served as the source of the TCR library. These data also formed part of another study, on T cells in Graves' hyperthyroidism and ophthalmopathy. That work states: Hyperthyroidism had been newly diagnosed in patients aged 18 to 65, and its duration was under 2 months. Clinical symptoms, serum thyroxine, TRAb, thyroid ultrasound and orbital computed tomography established diagnosis.

The rearrangement uses TRBV18 and TRBJ2-7, with 9 bases aligning to TRBD1. The source material was peripheral blood mononuclear cells (PBMCs), sampled at new diagnosis, from a patient treated with antithyroid drugs. The sequence was obtained from a woman aged 40-65 years with Graves disease. CDR3 bases: TGTGCCAGCTCACGCACCCGGGACAGGGCGTCCTACGAGCAGTACTTC. Its translation is CASSRTRDRASYEQYF. Full variable domain (outside the CDR3, taken from reference TRBV18 and TRBJ2-7): NAGVMQNPRHLVRRRGQEARLRCSPMKGHSHVYWYRQLPEEGLKFMVYLQKENIIDESGMPKERFSAEFPKEGPSILRIQQVVRGDSAAYFCASSRTRDRASYEQYFGPGTRLTVT.